The 6 T cell receptor beta chains given below trace back to one sample, sequenced in a study of blood T cell repertoires in COVID-19. Only in-frame clones appear in the TCRdb table, and some are missing; sequencing was by immunoSEQ multiplex PCR. This sample has around 40,000 clones, with approximately 87% found just once. The sequenced sample consisted of peripheral blood. The receptors come from a man aged 50-60 years with active or convalescent COVID-19.

V is TRBV10-1 and J is TRBJ1-4; D may be TRBD1 (6 bases). Germline V gene data show CDR1 as WNHNN and CDR2 as SYGVQD (reference sequence). The V end lost 6 bases, the J end lost 8 bases, and 16 bases lay between the germline ends. This CDR3 has 14 amino acids. CDR3 loop: CASSPQGMGEKLFF. CDR3 coding DNA: TGCGCCAGCAGCCCACAGGGTATGGGCGAAAAACTGTTTTTT.

The rearrangement joins TRBV3-1 (or the pseudogene TRBV3-2) to TRBJ1-4; 7 bases line up with TRBD1. The germline CDR1 and CDR2 sequences are LGHDT and YNNKEL (reference sequence). The CDR3 is 16 residues long. V lost 3 bases and J lost 7; bases outside the gene matches: 11. CDR3 bases: TGTGCCAGCAGCCAGGAACCGACAGGGCAGGGTGAAAAACTGTTTTTT. It specifies CASSQEPTGQGEKLFF.

This clone was detected a few times. The rearrangement uses TRBV7-9 and TRBJ1-1; D may be TRBD1 (5 bases). The V end lost 1 base, the J end lost 6 bases, and 15 bases lay between the germline ends. Germline V gene data show CDR1 as SEHNR and CDR2 as FQNEAQ (reference sequence). The length of the CDR3 is 15 residues. CDR3 sequence: CASSLVYGRGPEAFF. For the CDR3, the DNA is TGTGCCAGCAGCTTAGTATATGGGCGGGGACCTGAAGCTTTCTTT.

This clone was counted at least ten times. The rearrangement joins TRBV9 to TRBJ2-7; 8 nucleotides match TRBD1. CDR3 length equals 14 residues. The V gene end was trimmed by 7 bases and the J gene end by 2 bases; junction bases not matched to a gene: 8. CDR1 and CDR2 (germline): SGDLS, YYNGEE. The CDR3 nucleotides read TGTGCCAGCGGACCACAGGGGGTCCCCTACGAGCAGTACTTC. Protein sequence: CASGPQGVPYEQYF.

V is TRBV5-1 and J is TRBJ2-1; 11 nucleotides agree with TRBD2. CDR1 is SGHRS, CDR2 YFSETQ, per germline. The V segment lost 4 bases and the J segment 7 bases; nucleotides outside the gene matches: 10. The CDR3 is 16 amino acids. CDR3 amino acids: CASSRNPSGGPNEQFF. The CDR3 nucleotides are TGCGCCAGCAGCCGCAACCCTAGCGGGGGGCCGAATGAGCAGTTCTTC.

This sequence joins TRBV3-1 (or the pseudogene TRBV3-2) and TRBJ2-7; 7 positions agree with TRBD2. The CDR3 contains 16 residues. Germline loops: CDR1 LGHDT, CDR2 YNNKEL (reference sequence). Losses at the gene ends were 4 bases for V and 2 bases for J; bases not matched to a gene: 11. The CDR3 DNA is TGTGCCAGCAGCCCTAGGTCAGGACTAGTCCCCTACGAGCAGTACTTC. Protein product: CASSPRSGLVPYEQYF.